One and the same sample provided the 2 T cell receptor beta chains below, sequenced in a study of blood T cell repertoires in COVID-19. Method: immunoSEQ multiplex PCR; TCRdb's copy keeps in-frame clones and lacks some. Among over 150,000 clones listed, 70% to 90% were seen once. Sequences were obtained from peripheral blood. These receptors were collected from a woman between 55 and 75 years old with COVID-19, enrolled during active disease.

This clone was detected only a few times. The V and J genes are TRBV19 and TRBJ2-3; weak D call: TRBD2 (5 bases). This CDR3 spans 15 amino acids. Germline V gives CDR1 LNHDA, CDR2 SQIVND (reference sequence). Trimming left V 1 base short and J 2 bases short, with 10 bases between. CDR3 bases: TGTGCCAGTAGTATAGGCGTGCGGGCCACAGATACGCAGTATTTT. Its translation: CASSIGVRATDTQYF.

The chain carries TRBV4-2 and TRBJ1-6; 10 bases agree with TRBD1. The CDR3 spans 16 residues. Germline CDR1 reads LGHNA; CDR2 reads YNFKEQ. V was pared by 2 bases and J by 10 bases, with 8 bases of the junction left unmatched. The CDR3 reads CASSQTRGTGDSPLHF. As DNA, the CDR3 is TGTGCCAGCAGCCAAACGCGGGGGACAGGGGACTCACCCCTCCACTTT.